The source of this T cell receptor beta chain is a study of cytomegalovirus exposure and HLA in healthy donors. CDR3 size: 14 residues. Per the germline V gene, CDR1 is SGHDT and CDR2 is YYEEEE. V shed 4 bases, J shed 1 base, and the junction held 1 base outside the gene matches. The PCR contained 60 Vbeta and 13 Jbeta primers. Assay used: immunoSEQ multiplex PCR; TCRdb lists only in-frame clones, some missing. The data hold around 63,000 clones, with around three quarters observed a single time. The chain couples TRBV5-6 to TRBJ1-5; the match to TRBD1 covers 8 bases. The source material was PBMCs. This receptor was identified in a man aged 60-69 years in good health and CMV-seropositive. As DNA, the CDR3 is TGTGCCAGCAGCCAGGGGGCGAGCAATCAGCCCCAGCATTTT. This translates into CASSQGASNQPQHF.